Listed here are 19 T cell receptor beta chains from one sample, sequenced in a study of shared clonotypes between healthy human individuals. Here immunoSEQ multiplex PCR was the method, and the copy in TCRdb shows in-frame clones only, minus some. This sample has a few million clones, with 85% to 95% found just once. Sequencing was carried out using naive CD4+ T cells from PBMCs. Described subset: CD45RA+ positively selected. The origin of the receptors is a man younger than 30 in good health. Some clones in this sample may be carry-over from other donors' samples.

The chain joins TRBV7-9 to TRBJ2-5, with a tentative D call TRBD2 (5 bases). The ends were cut back, 8 bases at V and 0 bases at J, with 16 bases in the middle. The V gene's germline CDR1 is SEHNR and CDR2 FQNEAQ (reference sequence). The CDR3 totals 15 residues. The CDR3 spells CASCRAGSYQETQYF. Written as DNA, the CDR3 is TGTGCCAGCTGCCGCGCGGGCTCGTACCAAGAGACCCAGTACTTC.

The chain is built from TRBV20-1 and TRBJ2-7; a weak D match, TRBD1 (6 bases). Trimming removed 6 bases at V and 6 bases at J, with 12 bases between. Germline values: CDR1 DFQATT, CDR2 SNEGSKA (reference sequence). The CDR3 sequence is 11 residues long. The CDR3 region is CSAMLRGEQYF. CDR3 coding DNA: TGCAGTGCCATGCTCAGGGGCGAGCAGTACTTC.

This clone was picked up one time. The same CDR3 is also encoded by other DNA sequences in this sample. The chain joins TRBV11-3 to TRBJ2-1; 7 bases are a match to TRBD1. The V segment lost 5 bases and the J segment 6 bases; nucleotides outside the gene matches: 1. Germline CDR1 is SGHNT and CDR2 is YENEEA. This CDR3 is 12 amino acids long. The CDR3 protein is CASSPGGNEQFF. Written as DNA, the CDR3 is TGTGCCAGCAGCCCAGGGGGCAATGAGCAGTTCTTC.

This clone was observed once. CDR3 in amino acids: CASTISGSFGQPQHF. CDR3 in DNA: TGTGCCAGCACGATATCCGGCTCATTTGGTCAGCCCCAGCATTTT. This chain uses TRBV6-6 with TRBJ1-5; no definite D call. Germline V CDR1 and CDR2: MNHNY, SVGAGI (reference sequence). The CDR3 is 15 residues long. Trimming took off 7 bases at V and 6 bases at J, with 19 bases between the two ends.

The chain recombines TRBV29-1 with TRBJ1-4; 7 bases map to TRBD1. V lost 1 base, J lost 7 bases, and 6 bases stayed unmatched. The CDR3 runs to 14 residues. CDR1 SQVTM and CDR2 ANQGSEA come from the germline V gene. The chain's CDR3 is CSVEATGAREKLFF. The CDR3, as DNA: TGCAGCGTTGAAGCCACAGGGGCGCGTGAAAAACTGTTTTTT.

This sequence joins TRBV11-3 and TRBJ2-3, with D uncertain. The CDR3 contains 13 residues. The germline V and J ends were trimmed by 1 base and 6 bases, with 8 bases remaining between them. Germline values: CDR1 SGHNT, CDR2 YENEEA. As DNA, the CDR3 is TGTGCCAGCAGCTTAGTGGACGCGGATACGCAGTATTTT. Protein: CASSLVDADTQYF.

This clone was counted a single time. The chain couples TRBV18 to TRBJ2-2, with D hard to call. Germline CDR1 KGHSH, CDR2 LQKENI. The CDR3 covers 14 residues. Trimming removed 1 base from V and 5 bases from J, with 8 bases in between. CDR3 in amino acids: CASSPLRPTGELFF. DNA for the CDR3: TGTGCCAGCTCACCACTTAGGCCGACCGGGGAGCTGTTTTTT.

J is TRBJ1-2 and V is TRBV18; D is unresolved. The germline CDR1 and CDR2 sequences are KGHSH and LQKENI. V was clipped by 0 bases and J by 0 bases, with 5 bases between them. The CDR3 is 14 amino acids. CDR3 DNA: TGTGCCAGCTCACCACCCCAGTCTAACTATGGCTACACCTTC. As protein: CASSPPQSNYGYTF. Full variable domain (rest looked up from reference TRBV18 and TRBJ1-2): NAGVMQNPRHLVRRRGQEARLRCSPMKGHSHVYWYRQLPEEGLKFMVYLQKENIIDESGMPKERFSAEFPKEGPSILRIQQVVRGDSAAYFCASSPPQSNYGYTFGSGTRLTVV.

The rearrangement links TRBV2 to TRBJ2-5, with D possibly being TRBD1 (6 bases). V lost 7 bases and J lost 1, with 16 bases in between. The CDR3 is made up of 15 amino acids. Germline CDR1 and CDR2: SNHLY and FYNNEI. CDR3 DNA: TGTGCCAGCAATGGAAGGGGACACCTCCAAGAGACCCAGTACTTC. This translates into CASNGRGHLQETQYF.

This chain connects TRBV6-1 to TRBJ1-5; D unresolved. This CDR3 has 14 amino acids. The V end was cut by 6 bases, the J end by 4 bases, with 13 bases between. Germline assignment: CDR1 MNHNS and CDR2 SASEGT. The CDR3 nucleotides are TGTGCCAGCAGCCTGGCCCTCGCTAATCAGCCCCAGCATTTT. This gives the protein CASSLALANQPQHF.

CDR3 sequence: CASSLTGRPSGNTIYF. The DNA for the CDR3 is TGTGCCAGCAGCTTAACCGGACGGCCCTCTGGAAACACCATATATTTT. This sequence joins TRBV7-9 and TRBJ1-3; D is uncertain. The CDR3 is 16 amino acids. The V end was cut by 2 bases, the J end by 0 bases, with 11 bases between. Germline V gene sequence: CDR1 SEHNR, CDR2 FQNEAQ (reference sequence).

CDR3 loop: CASSRTSGNSYEQYF. The CDR3 DNA reads as TGCGCCAGCAGTCGGACTAGCGGGAACTCCTACGAGCAGTACTTC. V is TRBV5-1 and J is TRBJ2-7, with 12 bases aligning to TRBD2. J gave up 0 bases and V 5 bases, and 3 bases lay outside the gene matches. Germline V gives CDR1 SGHRS, CDR2 YFSETQ. There are 15 residues in the CDR3.

The chain uses TRBV7-8 and TRBJ2-1; tentative D call: TRBD2 (6 bases). The CDR3 is made up of 17 amino acids. The ends were cut back, 5 bases at V and 3 bases at J, with 20 bases in the middle. The germline CDR1 and CDR2 sequences are SGHVS and FQNEAQ. The CDR3 DNA sequence: TGTGCCAGCAGCCGCACAATGCCTCTGGGGGGCTACAATGAGCAGTTCTTC. Its protein product is CASSRTMPLGGYNEQFF.

V and J are TRBV28 and TRBJ1-4; TRBD1 agrees at 7 bases. V was clipped by 5 bases and J by 2 bases; unmatched bases: 8. This CDR3 spans 16 amino acids. Looked up from germline, CDR1 is MDHEN and CDR2 is SYDVKM. For the CDR3, the DNA is TGTGCCAGCAGTGGGCCCGCAGGGGGGACTAATGAAAAACTGTTTTTT. This translates into CASSGPAGGTNEKLFF.

The CDR3 region is CASSATQAGAEQYF. The CDR3 DNA reads as TGTGCCAGCAGCGCAACCCAGGCAGGGGCCGAGCAGTACTTC. The chain combines TRBV11-3 with TRBJ2-7; D perhaps matches TRBD1 (6 bases). The CDR3 contains 14 residues. Germline V gene data show CDR1 as SGHNT and CDR2 as YENEEA. V was shortened by 5 bases and J by 6 bases, with 17 bases between the two germline ends.

This sequence joins TRBV6-1 and TRBJ2-1; D is unclear. This CDR3 is built from 15 residues. The germline gives CDR1 MNHNS, CDR2 SASEGT. V lost 6 bases, J lost 0 bases, and 12 bases lay in between. The DNA for the CDR3 is TGTGCCAGCAGCCTCACAGAGCCCTCCTACAATGAGCAGTTCTTC. Amino acid sequence: CASSLTEPSYNEQFF.

Details on this clone: Other nucleotide sequences from this sample produce the same CDR3. The DNA for the CDR3 is TGTGCCAGCAGCGTAGGTCTAGCGGGTACCGGGGAGCTGTTTTTT. Translating it yields CASSVGLAGTGELFF. The V and J genes are TRBV9 and TRBJ2-2; 8 nucleotides line up with TRBD2. Looked up from germline, CDR1 is SGDLS and CDR2 is YYNGEE. This CDR3 is 15 amino acids long. The V and J ends lost 0 bases and 5 bases, in that order; junction bases with no gene match: 3.

This chain links TRBV27 with TRBJ2-1; D assignment may be TRBD1 or TRBD2 (5 bases each). Trimming took off 6 bases at V and 0 bases at J, with 15 bases between the two ends. In germline, CDR1 is MNHEY, CDR2 SMNVEV (reference sequence). The CDR3 contains 16 residues. As DNA, the CDR3 is TGTGCCAGCAGGGTTTATGCAGGGAGCTCCTACAATGAGCAGTTCTTC. Encoded protein: CASRVYAGSSYNEQFF.

The genes are TRBV14 and TRBJ1-2; D ambiguous. Deletions cut 8 bases from V and 4 bases from J, with 17 bases between. This CDR3 region has 14 residues. Germline V gene data show CDR1 as SGHDN and CDR2 as FVKESK. DNA for the CDR3: TGTGCCAGCTCTCCCCACGCAGGAGGCTATGGCTACACCTTC. This encodes CASSPHAGGYGYTF. The full variable domain, completed using reference TRBV14 and TRBJ1-2, is EAGVTQFPSHSVIEKGQTVTLRCDPISGHDNLYWYRRVMGKEIKFLLHFVKESKQDESGMPNNRFLAERTGGTYSTLKVQPAELEDSGVYFCASSPHAGGYGYTFGSGTRLTVV.